This entry lists 8 T cell receptor beta chains sequenced from one sample in a study of regulatory T cells in long-lasting Graves disease. The time point was: persistent/refractory GD, antithyroid drugs over 5 years with positive TRAb. Construction of the TCR library relied on RNA isolated from PBMCs. Arm-PCR of CDR3 regions and iRepertoire HTBI primers were used to build TCR beta libraries. MiXCR, applied by TCRdb to the multiplex PCR reads, yields one record per CDR3 protein. The sample comprises approximately 400,000 distinct CDR3 sequences, roughly a quarter of which are singletons, and about 27% rests with the top ten. The sample in question was peripheral blood mononuclear cells (PBMCs), obtained when the disease was refractory, from a patient treated with antithyroid drugs. These receptors originate from a female donor with Graves disease.

This clonotype occurred many times. This sequence joins TRBV28 and TRBJ2-2; D gene ambiguous. Trimming shortened V by 3 bases and J by 7 bases, and 12 bases separated the two germline ends. Germline CDR1 and CDR2: MDHEN and SYDVKM. This CDR3 has 14 amino acids. The CDR3 loop is CASSFVQPLGELFF. The CDR3 DNA reads as TGTGCCAGCAGTTTTGTCCAGCCCCTCGGGGAGCTGTTTTTT. Combining the CDR3 with reference TRBV28 and TRBJ2-2 gives the whole variable domain DVKVTQSSRYLVKRTGEKVFLECVQDMDHENMFWYRQDPGLGLRLIYFSYDVKMKEKGDIPEGYSVSREKKERFSLILESASTNQTSMYLCASSFVQPLGELFFGEGSRLTVL.

This clonotype has ten or more counts. The chain employs TRBV12-3 or TRBV12-4 and TRBJ1-4; 9 bases map to TRBD1. V trimming: 3 bases; J trimming: 8 bases; junction bases outside the gene matches: 13. The CDR3 is made up of 17 amino acids. CDR3 sequence: CASSFRDRASIGEKLFF. The CDR3 DNA is TGTGCCAGCAGTTTCCGGGACAGGGCTTCTATAGGGGAAAAACTGTTTTTT.

The chain couples TRBV12-3 or TRBV12-4 to TRBJ2-3; 7 nucleotides align to TRBD2. The CDR3 contains 15 residues. The junction had 7 bases not matched to a gene; V was cut back by 2 bases and J by 5 bases. In DNA, the CDR3 is TGTGCCAGCAGTTTATCGGCGGGAGTCAAAGATACGCAGTATTTT. Amino acid sequence: CASSLSAGVKDTQYF.

The table lists this clonotype with a few counts. The chain is built from TRBV28 and TRBJ1-5; D unclear. Germline assignment: CDR1 MDHEN and CDR2 SYDVKM. Deletions cut 7 bases from V and 7 bases from J, with 14 bases between. This CDR3 is 13 amino acids long. The CDR3 DNA reads TGTGCCAGCATCCCACGGTCTTCACAGCCCCAGCATTTT. Translated, it gives CASIPRSSQPQHF.

In its sample, this clonotype was seen a few times. This chain connects TRBV7-3 to TRBJ2-4; the D gene could be TRBD1 or TRBD2 (5 bases each). The CDR3 length is 15 residues. Germline V lookup: CDR1 SGHTA, CDR2 FQGTGA. V was trimmed by 2 bases and J by 1 base, leaving 9 bases between them. The CDR3 protein is CASSLSGTAKNIQYF. The CDR3 nucleotides are TGTGCCAGCAGCTTATCTGGGACGGCCAAAAACATTCAGTACTTC.

There are a few counts of this clonotype. The chain couples TRBV13 to TRBJ2-5; 12 positions agree with TRBD2. Per the germline V gene, CDR1 is PRHDT and CDR2 is FYEKMQ (reference sequence). The junction had 8 bases not matched to a gene; V was cut back by 4 bases and J by 5 bases. The CDR3 has 16 amino acids. CDR3 coding DNA: TGTGCCAGCAGCTCACGACTAGCGGGAGTGCTGGAGACCCAGTACTTC. The encoded protein is CASSSRLAGVLETQYF.

A few counts support this clonotype. This chain uses TRBV4-1 with TRBJ1-4, with D maybe TRBD1 (6 bases). Trimming removed 3 bases from V and 8 bases from J, with 13 bases in between. Germline V CDR1 and CDR2: MGHRA, YSYEKL. This CDR3 region has 14 residues. The CDR3 nucleotides are TGCGCCAGCAGCCAGGGAGGGGGAAGGGAAAAACTGTTTTTT. Protein product: CASSQGGGREKLFF.

The V and J genes are TRBV5-1 and TRBJ2-2; no reliable D call. Trimming took off 4 bases at V and 1 base at J, with 11 bases between the two ends. This CDR3 has 15 residues. Germline loops: CDR1 SGHRS, CDR2 YFSETQ. The CDR3 DNA reads TGCGCCAGCAGCCCCCCTTGGGGGAACACCGGGGAGCTGTTTTTT. Protein product: CASSPPWGNTGELFF.